A selection of T cell receptor beta chains follows, all from one sample in a study of graft-versus-host responses after intestinal transplantation. Antigens of these TCRs are unknown. Clones were read by immunoSEQ multiplex PCR, and TCRdb kept only the in-frame ones, dropping some. The table includes about 100,000 clones, 80% to 95% detected once. This specimen consisted of unstimulated CD8+ T cells sorted from spleen or lymph node cells, obtained before intestinal transplant. Receptor source: a human donor who received an intestinal transplant. Both conserved end residues are part of each CDR3. Fields, in order: CDR3 protein, CDR3 DNA, J gene, clone size, D gene, V gene. A D gene is named only where the DNA matches it firmly. Some rows have no size entry. The others give once, few or many, or a class for an expanded clone.

CDR3 protein: CASRDPWGSYNSPLHF
CDR3 DNA: TGTGCCAGCAGGGACCCTTGGGGCTCCTATAATTCACCCCTCCACTTT
J gene: TRBJ1-6
clone size: .
D gene: .
V gene: TRBV2

CDR3 protein: CASRSPGQGTTPYEQYF
CDR3 DNA: TGTGCCAGCAGATCACCGGGACAGGGCACTACGCCTTACGAGCAGTACTTC
J gene: TRBJ2-7
clone size: few
D gene: TRBD1
V gene: TRBV11-2

CDR3 protein: CASSLDWNEQFF
CDR3 DNA: TGTGCCAGCAGCTTAGATTGGAATGAGCAGTTCTTC
J gene: TRBJ2-1
clone size: .
D gene: .
V gene: TRBV5-4

CDR3 protein: CASSRSGLAVYNEQFF
CDR3 DNA: TGTGCCAGCAGCCGGAGCGGACTAGCGGTATACAATGAGCAGTTCTTC
J gene: TRBJ2-1
clone size: .
D gene: TRBD2
V gene: TRBV5-4

CDR3 protein: CASSPLVSDEQYF
CDR3 DNA: TGTGCCAGCAGCCCCCTGGTTTCAGACGAGCAGTACTTC
J gene: TRBJ2-7
clone size: once
D gene: .
V gene: TRBV9

CDR3 protein: CASSDGLLYEQYF
CDR3 DNA: TGTGCCAGCAGCGACGGACTACTATACGAGCAGTACTTC
J gene: TRBJ2-7
clone size: .
D gene: .
V gene: TRBV11-3

CDR3 protein: CASSEALGQSYEQYF
CDR3 DNA: TGTGCCAGCAGTGAAGCGCTGGGTCAGTCCTACGAGCAGTACTTC
J gene: TRBJ2-7
clone size: .
D gene: .
V gene: TRBV2

CDR3 protein: CASSRRWTAPNSYEQYF
CDR3 DNA: TGTGCCAGCAGCCGCCGCTGGACAGCACCCAACTCCTACGAGCAGTACTTC
J gene: TRBJ2-7
clone size: .
D gene: .
V gene: TRBV7-9

CDR3 protein: CASSDASRYEQYF
CDR3 DNA: TGTGCCAGCAGTGATGCGTCGCGGTACGAGCAGTACTTC
J gene: TRBJ2-7
clone size: .
D gene: .
V gene: TRBV25-1

CDR3 protein: CASSTWQGAQETQYF
CDR3 DNA: TGTGCCAGTAGTACGTGGCAGGGAGCCCAAGAGACCCAGTACTTC
J gene: TRBJ2-5
clone size: .
D gene: .
V gene: TRBV19

CDR3 protein: CASSLHGLPSTDTQYF
CDR3 DNA: TGTGCCAGCAGCCTGCATGGCCTGCCTAGCACAGATACGCAGTATTTT
J gene: TRBJ2-3
clone size: .
D gene: .
V gene: TRBV6-4

CDR3 protein: CASSATRGPPGTGYTF
CDR3 DNA: TGTGCCAGCAGCGCCACCAGGGGGCCTCCCGGAACTGGCTACACCTTC
J gene: TRBJ1-2
clone size: .
D gene: TRBD1
V gene: TRBV11-2

CDR3 protein: CASRQGAFFYEQYF
CDR3 DNA: TGCGCCAGCAGACAGGGGGCGTTTTTTTACGAGCAGTACTTC
J gene: TRBJ2-7
clone size: once
D gene: TRBD1
V gene: TRBV5-1

CDR3 protein: CAIRETGSDEQFF
CDR3 DNA: TGTGCCATCAGAGAAACGGGGTCCGATGAGCAGTTCTTC
J gene: TRBJ2-1
clone size: .
D gene: .
V gene: TRBV10-3

CDR3 protein: CASSDSGNTQYF
CDR3 DNA: TGTGCCAGCAGTGATTCAGGGAATACGCAGTATTTT
J gene: TRBJ2-3
clone size: once
D gene: .
V gene: TRBV6-5

CDR3 protein: CASSVEGSGGGGTQYF
CDR3 DNA: TGTGCCAGCAGCGTAGAGGGTAGCGGGGGCGGTGGGACCCAGTACTTC
J gene: TRBJ2-5
clone size: .
D gene: TRBD2
V gene: TRBV9

CDR3 protein: CASSYEGGGDSEQYF
CDR3 DNA: TGTGCCAGCAGTTACGAGGGCGGGGGTGACAGCGAGCAGTACTTC
J gene: TRBJ2-7
clone size: .
D gene: TRBD2
V gene: TRBV6-5

CDR3 protein: CASSSRGYEQFF
CDR3 DNA: TGTGCCAGCAGCTCGAGGGGGTATGAGCAGTTCTTC
J gene: TRBJ2-1
clone size: .
D gene: .
V gene: TRBV11-2

CDR3 protein: CASSQGYRVNNEQFF
CDR3 DNA: TGCGCCAGCAGCCAAGGGTACAGGGTAAACAATGAGCAGTTCTTC
J gene: TRBJ2-1
clone size: once
D gene: .
V gene: TRBV4-1

CDR3 protein: CASSPLRDRVHEQYF
CDR3 DNA: TGTGCCAGCAGTCCCCTGAGGGACAGGGTTCACGAGCAGTACTTC
J gene: TRBJ2-7
clone size: .
D gene: TRBD1
V gene: TRBV25-1

CDR3 protein: CASSFEGAGHSYEQYF
CDR3 DNA: TGTGCCAGCAGCTTTGAGGGGGCTGGTCATTCCTACGAGCAGTACTTC
J gene: TRBJ2-7
clone size: once
D gene: TRBD1
V gene: TRBV7-6

CDR3 protein: CASQGQGLEETQYF
CDR3 DNA: TGTGCCAGCCAGGGACAGGGGTTAGAAGAGACCCAGTACTTC
J gene: TRBJ2-5
clone size: once
D gene: TRBD1
V gene: TRBV27

CDR3 protein: CASSTPGDNSPLHF
CDR3 DNA: TGTGCCAGCAGCACACCAGGGGACAATTCACCCCTCCACTTT
J gene: TRBJ1-6
clone size: .
D gene: .
V gene: TRBV7-9

CDR3 protein: CASSDRDTGELFF
CDR3 DNA: TGTGCCAGCAGTGACAGGGACACCGGGGAGCTGTTTTTT
J gene: TRBJ2-2
clone size: medium-sized
D gene: .
V gene: TRBV6-4